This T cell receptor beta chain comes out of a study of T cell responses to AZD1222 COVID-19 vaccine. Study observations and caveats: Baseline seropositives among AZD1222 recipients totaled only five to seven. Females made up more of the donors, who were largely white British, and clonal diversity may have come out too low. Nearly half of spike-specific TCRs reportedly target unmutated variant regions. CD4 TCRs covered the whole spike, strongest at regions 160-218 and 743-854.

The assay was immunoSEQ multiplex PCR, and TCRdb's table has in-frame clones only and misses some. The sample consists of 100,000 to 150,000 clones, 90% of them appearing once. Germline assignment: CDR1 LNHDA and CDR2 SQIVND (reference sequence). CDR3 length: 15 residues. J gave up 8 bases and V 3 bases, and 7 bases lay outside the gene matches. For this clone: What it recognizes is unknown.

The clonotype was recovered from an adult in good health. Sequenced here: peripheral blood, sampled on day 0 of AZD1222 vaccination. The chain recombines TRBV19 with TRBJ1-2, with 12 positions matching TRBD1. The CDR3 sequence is CASSITGTGGEGYTF. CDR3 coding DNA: TGTGCCAGTAGTATCACCGGGACAGGGGGCGAAGGCTACACCTTC.